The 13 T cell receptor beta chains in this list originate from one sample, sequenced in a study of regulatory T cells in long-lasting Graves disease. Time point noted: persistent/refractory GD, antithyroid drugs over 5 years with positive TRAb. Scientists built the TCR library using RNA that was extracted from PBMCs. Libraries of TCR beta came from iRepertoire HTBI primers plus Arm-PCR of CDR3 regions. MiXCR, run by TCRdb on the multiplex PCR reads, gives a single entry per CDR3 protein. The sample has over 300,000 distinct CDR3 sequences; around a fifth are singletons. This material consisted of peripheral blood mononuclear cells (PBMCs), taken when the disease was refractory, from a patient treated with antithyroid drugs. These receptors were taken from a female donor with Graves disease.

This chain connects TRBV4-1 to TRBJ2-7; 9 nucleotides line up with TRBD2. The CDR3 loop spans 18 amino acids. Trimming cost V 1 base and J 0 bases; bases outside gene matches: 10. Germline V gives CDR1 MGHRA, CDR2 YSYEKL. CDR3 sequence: CASSQGLAGRRGSYEQYF. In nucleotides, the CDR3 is TGCGCCAGCAGCCAAGGGCTAGCGGGAAGGAGGGGCTCCTACGAGCAGTACTTC.

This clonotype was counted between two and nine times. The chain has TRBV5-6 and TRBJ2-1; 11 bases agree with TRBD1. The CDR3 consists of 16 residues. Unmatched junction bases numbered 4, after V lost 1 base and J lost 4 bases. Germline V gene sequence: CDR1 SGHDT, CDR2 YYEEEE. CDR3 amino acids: CASSLSGQGVYNEQFF. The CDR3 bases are TGTGCCAGCAGCTTGTCGGGACAGGGGGTTTACAATGAGCAGTTCTTC.

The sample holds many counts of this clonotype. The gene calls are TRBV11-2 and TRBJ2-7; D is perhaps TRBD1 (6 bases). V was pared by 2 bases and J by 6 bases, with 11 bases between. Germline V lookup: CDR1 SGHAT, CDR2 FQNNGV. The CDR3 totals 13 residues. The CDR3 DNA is TGTGCCAGCAGCTTAACAGGGCTTTCCGAGCAGTACTTC. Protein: CASSLTGLSEQYF.

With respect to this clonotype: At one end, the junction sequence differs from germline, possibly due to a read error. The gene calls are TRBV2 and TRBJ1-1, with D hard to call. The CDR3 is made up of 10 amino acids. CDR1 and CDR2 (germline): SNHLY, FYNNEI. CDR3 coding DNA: TGTACCAGCAGTGATACTGAAGCTTTCTTT. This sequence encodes CTSSDTEAFF.

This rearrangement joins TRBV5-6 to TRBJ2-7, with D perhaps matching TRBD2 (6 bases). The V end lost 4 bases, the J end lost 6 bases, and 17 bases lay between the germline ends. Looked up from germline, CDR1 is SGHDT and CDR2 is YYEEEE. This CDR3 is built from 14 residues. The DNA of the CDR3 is TGTGCCAGCAGCCGGGGGAGATCCCTTGGCGAGCAGTACTTC. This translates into CASSRGRSLGEQYF.

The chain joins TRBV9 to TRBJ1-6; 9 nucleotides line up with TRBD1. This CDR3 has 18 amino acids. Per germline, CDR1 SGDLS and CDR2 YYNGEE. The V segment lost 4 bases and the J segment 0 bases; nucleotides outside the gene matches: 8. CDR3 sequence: CASSQGQGWSSYNSPLHF. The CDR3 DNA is TGTGCCAGCAGCCAGGGACAGGGCTGGAGCTCCTATAATTCACCCCTCCACTTT.

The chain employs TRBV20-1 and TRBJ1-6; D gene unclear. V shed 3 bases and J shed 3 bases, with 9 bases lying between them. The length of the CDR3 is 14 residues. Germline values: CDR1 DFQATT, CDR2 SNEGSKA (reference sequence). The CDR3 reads CSARVSVYNSPLHF. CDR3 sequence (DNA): TGCAGTGCTAGGGTTTCTGTCTATAATTCACCCCTCCACTTT.

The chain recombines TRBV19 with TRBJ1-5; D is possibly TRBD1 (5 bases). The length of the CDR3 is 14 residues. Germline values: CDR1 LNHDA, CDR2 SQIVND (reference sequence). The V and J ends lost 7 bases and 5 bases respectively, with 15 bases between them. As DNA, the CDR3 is TGTGCCAGTACGATACGGGGGTTCGATCAGCCCCAGCATTTT. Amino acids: CASTIRGFDQPQHF.

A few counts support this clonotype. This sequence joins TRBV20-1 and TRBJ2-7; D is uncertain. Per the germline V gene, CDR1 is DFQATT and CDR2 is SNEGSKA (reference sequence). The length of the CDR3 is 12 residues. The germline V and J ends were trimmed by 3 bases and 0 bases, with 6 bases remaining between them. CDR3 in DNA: TGCAGTGCTAGTTGGGGCTCCTACGAGCAGTACTTC. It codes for CSASWGSYEQYF.

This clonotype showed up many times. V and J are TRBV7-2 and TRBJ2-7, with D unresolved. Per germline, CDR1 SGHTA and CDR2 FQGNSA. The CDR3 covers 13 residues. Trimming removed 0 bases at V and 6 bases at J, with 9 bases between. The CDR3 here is CASSLAAVGEQYF. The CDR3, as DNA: TGTGCCAGCAGCTTAGCTGCAGTCGGCGAGCAGTACTTC.

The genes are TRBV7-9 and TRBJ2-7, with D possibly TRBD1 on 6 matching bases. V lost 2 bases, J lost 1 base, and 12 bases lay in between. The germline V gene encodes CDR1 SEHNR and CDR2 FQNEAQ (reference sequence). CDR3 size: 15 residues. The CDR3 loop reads CASSLQKTGSYEQYF. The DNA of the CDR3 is TGTGCCAGCAGCTTACAAAAGACAGGTTCCTACGAGCAGTACTTC.

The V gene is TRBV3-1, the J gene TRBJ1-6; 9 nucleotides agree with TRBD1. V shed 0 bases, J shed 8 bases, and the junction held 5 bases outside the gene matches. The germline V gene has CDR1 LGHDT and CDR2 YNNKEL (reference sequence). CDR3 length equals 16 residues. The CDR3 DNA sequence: TGTGCCAGCAGCCAAGAAGGGACAGGGTATGATTCACCCCTCCACTTT. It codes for CASSQEGTGYDSPLHF.

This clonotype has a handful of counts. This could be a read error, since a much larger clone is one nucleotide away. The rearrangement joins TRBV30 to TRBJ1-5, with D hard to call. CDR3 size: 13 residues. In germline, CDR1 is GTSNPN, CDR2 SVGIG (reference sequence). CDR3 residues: CAWSAGINQPRHF. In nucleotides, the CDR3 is TGTGCCTGGAGTGCCGGGATCAATCAGCCCCGGCATTTT.